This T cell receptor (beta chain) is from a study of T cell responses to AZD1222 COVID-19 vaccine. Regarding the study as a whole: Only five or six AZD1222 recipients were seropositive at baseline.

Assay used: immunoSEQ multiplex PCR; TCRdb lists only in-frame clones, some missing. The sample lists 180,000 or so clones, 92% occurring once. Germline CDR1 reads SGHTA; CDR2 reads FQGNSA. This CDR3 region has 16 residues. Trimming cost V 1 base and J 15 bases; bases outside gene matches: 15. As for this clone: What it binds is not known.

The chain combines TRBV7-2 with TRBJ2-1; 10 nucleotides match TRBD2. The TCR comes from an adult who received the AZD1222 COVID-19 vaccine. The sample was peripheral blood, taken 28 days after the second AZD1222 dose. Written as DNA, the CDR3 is TGTGCCAGCAGCTTAGATCAGGCTAGCGGGGGACCCCGATGGTTCTTC. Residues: CASSLDQASGGPRWFF.